This T cell receptor (beta chain) was identified in a study of neurological immune-mediated disorders. The time point is: technical triplicate 3. The unsorted libraries originated from 2 million PBMCs kept at -80 C. 5'RACE generated cDNA with 10-nucleotide random UMIs. TCRdb recomputed calls from the 5' RACE reads with MiXCR, one row per CDR3 protein. Of about 45,000 distinct CDR3 sequences listed, 20% to 25% are singletons. General observations from the study: Patients with HTLV-1-associated myelopathy had the highest level of TCR clonal expansion, whereas patients with multiple sclerosis had the lowest level, falling beneath the level found in healthy controls.

Trimming left V 5 bases short and J 5 bases short, with 12 bases between. The CDR3 runs to 13 residues. CDR1 and CDR2 (germline): SGHNT, YENEEA. This clonotype showed up many times. Its target is not known. The sequenced sample consisted of PBMCs. This TCR was sampled from a man aged 55 to 70 with HTLV-1-associated myelopathy (HAM/TSP). This chain connects TRBV11-3 to TRBJ2-5; possible D gene TRBD1, 6 bases. CDR3 protein: CASSPGQWETQYF. Written as DNA, the CDR3 is TGTGCCAGCAGCCCAGGACAGTGGGAGACCCAGTACTTC.